Here is one TCR beta chain with its context. As yet, its antigen is unknown. This entry belongs to a study of cytomegalovirus exposure and HLA in healthy donors. 60 Vbeta and 13 Jbeta primers were used in PCR. Some clones are missing from TCRdb's copy, which holds only in-frame ones; the method was immunoSEQ multiplex PCR. The sample includes roughly 100,000 clones, about three quarters seen only once; the top ten take about 3.5%. The CDR3 totals 14 residues. Trimming cost V 3 bases and J 2 bases, with 11 bases left between them. Germline-derived CDR1 and CDR2 are KGHSH and LQKENI. General study results and limits: Testing in vitro showed a few CMV-associated chains specific for CMV antigens. Later analysis reportedly placed an Asian-associated ancestry cluster below the roughly 640-donor mean in N-insertions. A later analysis showed HLA-associated TCR beta chains outstripping equally common others in clonal expansion. Sequencing likely generated an artifact that appeared as a cluster of highly shared sequence variants.

The chain recombines TRBV18 with TRBJ2-7; D may be TRBD2 (5 bases). The source of this sequence is a man aged 40-50 years in good health and CMV-seronegative. Sample: PBMCs. CDR3 region: CASSPETTAYEQYF. In DNA, the CDR3 is TGTGCCAGCTCACCGGAGACTACGGCCTACGAGCAGTACTTC.